This TCR beta chain was profiled in a study of T-cell memory formation after mild COVID-19. Study context: Largely donor-specific sequence clusters came from a couple of donors. Overall study results and limits: Day 15 to 85 contracting clones showed balanced CD4/CD8; later expanders leaned CD4+.

As regards this clonotype: As yet, its antigen is unknown.

Germline CDR1 reads SGDLS; CDR2 reads YYNGEE. This CDR3 comprises 15 residues. V gave up 2 bases and J gave up 5 bases; unmatched junction bases: 5. Each CDR3 protein is one row after TCRdb ran MiXCR on the 5' RACE reads. The sample contains under 300,000 distinct CDR3 sequences, less than 9.5% of which appear only once. The sequenced sample consisted of PBMCs or a T cell subset sorted from them (not recorded which). V is TRBV9 and J is TRBJ2-2; the match to TRBD2 covers 8 bases. This receptor was obtained from a man younger than 35 who had mild COVID-19 (a few samples of this study predate the infection). Cell type and time point are not known. In nucleotides, the CDR3 is TGTGCCAGCAGCGTCGGGAGGGGCTGGACCGGGGAGCTGTTTTTT. Protein sequence: CASSVGRGWTGELFF.